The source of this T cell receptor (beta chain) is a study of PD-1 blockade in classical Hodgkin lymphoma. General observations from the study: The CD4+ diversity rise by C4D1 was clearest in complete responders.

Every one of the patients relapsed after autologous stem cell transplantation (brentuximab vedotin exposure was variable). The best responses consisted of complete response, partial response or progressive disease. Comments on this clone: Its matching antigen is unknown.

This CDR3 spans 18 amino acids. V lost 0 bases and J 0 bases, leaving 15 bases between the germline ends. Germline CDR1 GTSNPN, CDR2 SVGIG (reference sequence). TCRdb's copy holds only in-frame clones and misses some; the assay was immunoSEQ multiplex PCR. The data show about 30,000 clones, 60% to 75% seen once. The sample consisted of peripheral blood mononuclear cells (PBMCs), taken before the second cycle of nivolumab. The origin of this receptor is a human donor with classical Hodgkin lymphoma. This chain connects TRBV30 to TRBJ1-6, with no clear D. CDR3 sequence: CAWSVRPETSSYNSPLHF. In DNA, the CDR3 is TGTGCCTGGAGTGTACGTCCAGAAACGAGCTCCTATAATTCACCCCTCCACTTT.